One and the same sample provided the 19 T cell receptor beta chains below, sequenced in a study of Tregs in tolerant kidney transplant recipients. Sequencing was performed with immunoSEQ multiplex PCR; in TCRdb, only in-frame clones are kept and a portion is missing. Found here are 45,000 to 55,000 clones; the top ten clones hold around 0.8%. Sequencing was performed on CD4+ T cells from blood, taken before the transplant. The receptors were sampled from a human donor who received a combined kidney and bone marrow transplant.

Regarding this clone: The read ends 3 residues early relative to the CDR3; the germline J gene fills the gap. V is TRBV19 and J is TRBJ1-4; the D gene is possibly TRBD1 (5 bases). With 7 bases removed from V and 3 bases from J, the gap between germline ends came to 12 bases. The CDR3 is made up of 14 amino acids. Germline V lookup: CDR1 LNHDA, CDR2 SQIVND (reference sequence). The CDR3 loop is CASNRGGSNEKLFF. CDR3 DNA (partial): TGTGCCAGTAACCGGGGGGGATCTAATGAAAAA.

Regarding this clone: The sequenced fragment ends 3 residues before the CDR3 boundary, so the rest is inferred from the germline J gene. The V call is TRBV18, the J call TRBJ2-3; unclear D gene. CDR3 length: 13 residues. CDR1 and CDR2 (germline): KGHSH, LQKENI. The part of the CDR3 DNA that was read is TGTGCCAGCTCACCACCGGGCTCTATGGCG. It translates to CASSPPGSMA. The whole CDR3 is CASSPPGSMAQYF.

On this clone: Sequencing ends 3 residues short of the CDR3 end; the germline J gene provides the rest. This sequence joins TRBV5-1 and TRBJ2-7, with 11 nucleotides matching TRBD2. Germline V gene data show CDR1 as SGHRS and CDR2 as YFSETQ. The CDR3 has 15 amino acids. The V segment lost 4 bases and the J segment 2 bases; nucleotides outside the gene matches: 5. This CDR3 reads CASSEGLAETYEQYF. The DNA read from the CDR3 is TGCGCCAGCAGCGAGGGACTAGCGGAAACCTACGAG.

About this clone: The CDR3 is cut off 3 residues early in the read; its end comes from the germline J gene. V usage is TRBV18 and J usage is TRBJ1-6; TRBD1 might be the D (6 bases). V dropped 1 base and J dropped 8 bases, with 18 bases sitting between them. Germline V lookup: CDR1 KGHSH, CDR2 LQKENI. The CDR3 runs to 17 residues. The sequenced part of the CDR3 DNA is TGTGCCAGCTCACCACAAGAACAGGGTAGAGGAGATTCACCC. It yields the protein CASSPQEQGRGDSP. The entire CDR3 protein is CASSPQEQGRGDSPLHF.

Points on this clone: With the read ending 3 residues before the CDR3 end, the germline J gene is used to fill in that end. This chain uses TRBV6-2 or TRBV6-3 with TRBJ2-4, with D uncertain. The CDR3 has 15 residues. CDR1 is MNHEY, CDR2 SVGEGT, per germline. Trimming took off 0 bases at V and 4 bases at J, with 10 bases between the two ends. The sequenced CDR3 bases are TGTGCCAGCAGTTACTCGTCGGCGGAGAAAAACATT. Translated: CASSYSSAEKNI. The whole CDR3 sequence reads CASSYSSAEKNIQYF.

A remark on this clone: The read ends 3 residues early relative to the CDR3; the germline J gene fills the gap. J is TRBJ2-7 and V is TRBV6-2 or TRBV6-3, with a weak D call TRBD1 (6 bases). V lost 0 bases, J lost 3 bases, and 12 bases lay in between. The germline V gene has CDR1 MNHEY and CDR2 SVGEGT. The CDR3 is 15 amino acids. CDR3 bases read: TGTGCCAGCAGTTACTCGAGTAAGGGGGTCTACGAG. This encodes CASSYSSKGVYE. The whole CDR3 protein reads CASSYSSKGVYEQYF.

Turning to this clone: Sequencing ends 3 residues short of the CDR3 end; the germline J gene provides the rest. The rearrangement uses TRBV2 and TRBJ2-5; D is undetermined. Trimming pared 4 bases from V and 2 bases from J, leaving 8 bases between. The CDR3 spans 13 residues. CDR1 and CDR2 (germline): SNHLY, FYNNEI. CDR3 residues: CASSVHVQETQYF. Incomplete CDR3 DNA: TGTGCCAGCAGTGTACACGTTCAAGAGACC.

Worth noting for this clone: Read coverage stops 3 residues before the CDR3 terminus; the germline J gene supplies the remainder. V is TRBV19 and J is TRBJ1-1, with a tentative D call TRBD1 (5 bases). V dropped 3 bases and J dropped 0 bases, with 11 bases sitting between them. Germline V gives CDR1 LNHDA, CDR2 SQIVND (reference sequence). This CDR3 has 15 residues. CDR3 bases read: TGTGCCAGTAGTATTCGGGGGAACATGAACACTGAA. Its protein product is CASSIRGNMNTE. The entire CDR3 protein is CASSIRGNMNTEAFF.

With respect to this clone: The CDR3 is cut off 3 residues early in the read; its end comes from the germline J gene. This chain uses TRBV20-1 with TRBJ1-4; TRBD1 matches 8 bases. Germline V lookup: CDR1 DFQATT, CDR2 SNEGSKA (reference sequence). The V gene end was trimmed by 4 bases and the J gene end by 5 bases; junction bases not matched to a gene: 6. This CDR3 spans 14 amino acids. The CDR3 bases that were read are TGCAGTGCTAAAGGGACAGGAGGAAATGAAAAA. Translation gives CSAKGTGGNEK. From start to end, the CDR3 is CSAKGTGGNEKLFF.

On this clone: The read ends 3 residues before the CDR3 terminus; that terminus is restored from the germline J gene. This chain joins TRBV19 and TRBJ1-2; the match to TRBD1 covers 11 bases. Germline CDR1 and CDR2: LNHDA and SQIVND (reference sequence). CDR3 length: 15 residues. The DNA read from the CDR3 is TGTGCCAGTAGCCCCTGGGACAGGGGGATTGAAGGC. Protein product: CASSPWDRGIEG. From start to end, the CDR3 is CASSPWDRGIEGYTF.

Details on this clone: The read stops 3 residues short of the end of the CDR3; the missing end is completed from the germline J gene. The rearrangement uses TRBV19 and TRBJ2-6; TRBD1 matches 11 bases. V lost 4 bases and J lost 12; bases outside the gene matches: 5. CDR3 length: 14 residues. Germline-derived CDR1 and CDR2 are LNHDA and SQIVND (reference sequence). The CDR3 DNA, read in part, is TGTGCCAGTAGTACCGGACAGGGGGCCCTCGTC. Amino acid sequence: CASSTGQGALV. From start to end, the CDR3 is CASSTGQGALVLTF.

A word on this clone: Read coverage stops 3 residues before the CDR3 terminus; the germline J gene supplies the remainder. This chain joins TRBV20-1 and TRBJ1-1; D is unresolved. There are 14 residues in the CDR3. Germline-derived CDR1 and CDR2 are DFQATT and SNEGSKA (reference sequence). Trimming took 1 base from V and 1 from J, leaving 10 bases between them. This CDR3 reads CSARVRQSNTEAFF. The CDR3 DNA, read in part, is TGCAGTGCTAGAGTTCGCCAGTCGAACACTGAA.

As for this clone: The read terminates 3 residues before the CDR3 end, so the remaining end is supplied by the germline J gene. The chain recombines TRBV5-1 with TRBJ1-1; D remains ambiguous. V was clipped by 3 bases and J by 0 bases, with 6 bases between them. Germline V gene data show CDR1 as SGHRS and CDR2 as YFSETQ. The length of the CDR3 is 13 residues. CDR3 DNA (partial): TGCGCCAGCAGCTATTCAATGAACACTGAA. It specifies CASSYSMNTE. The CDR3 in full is CASSYSMNTEAFF.

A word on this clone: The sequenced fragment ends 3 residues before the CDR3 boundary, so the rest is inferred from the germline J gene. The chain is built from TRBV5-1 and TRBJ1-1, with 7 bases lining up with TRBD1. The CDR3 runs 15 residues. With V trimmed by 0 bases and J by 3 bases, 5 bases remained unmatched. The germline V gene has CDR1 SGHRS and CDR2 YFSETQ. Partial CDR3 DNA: TGCGCCAGCAGCTTGGCCCCAGGGACAGACACTGAA. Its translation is CASSLAPGTDTE. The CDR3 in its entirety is CASSLAPGTDTEAFF. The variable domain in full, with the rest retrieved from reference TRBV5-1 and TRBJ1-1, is KAGVTQTPRYLIKTRGQQVTLSCSPISGHRSVSWYQQTPGQGLQFLFEYFSETQRNKGNFPGRFSGRQFSNSRSEMNVSTLELGDSALYLCASSLAPGTDTEAFFGQGTRLTVV.

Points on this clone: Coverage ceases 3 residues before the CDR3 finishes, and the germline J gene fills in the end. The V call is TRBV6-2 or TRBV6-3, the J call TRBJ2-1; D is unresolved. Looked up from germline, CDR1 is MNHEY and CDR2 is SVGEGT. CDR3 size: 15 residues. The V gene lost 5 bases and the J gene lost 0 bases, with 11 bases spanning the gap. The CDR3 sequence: CASSIVSNSYNEQFF. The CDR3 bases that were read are TGTGCCAGCAGTATAGTAAGTAACTCCTACAATGAG.

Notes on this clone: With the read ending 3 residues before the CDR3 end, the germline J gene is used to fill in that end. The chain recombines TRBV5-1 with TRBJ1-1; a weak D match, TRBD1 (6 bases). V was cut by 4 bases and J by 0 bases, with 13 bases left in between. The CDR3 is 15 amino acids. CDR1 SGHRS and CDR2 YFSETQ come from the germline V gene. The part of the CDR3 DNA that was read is TGCGCCAGCAGCATGGACAGCACATTGAACACTGAA. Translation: CASSMDSTLNTE. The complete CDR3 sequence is CASSMDSTLNTEAFF.

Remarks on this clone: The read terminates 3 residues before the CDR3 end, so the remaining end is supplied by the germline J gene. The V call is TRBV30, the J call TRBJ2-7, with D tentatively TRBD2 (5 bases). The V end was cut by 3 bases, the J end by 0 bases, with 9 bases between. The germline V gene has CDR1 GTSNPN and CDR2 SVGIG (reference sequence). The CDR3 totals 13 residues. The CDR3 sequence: CAWSGVLSYEQYF. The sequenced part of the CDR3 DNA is TGTGCCTGGAGCGGGGTCCTCTCCTACGAG.

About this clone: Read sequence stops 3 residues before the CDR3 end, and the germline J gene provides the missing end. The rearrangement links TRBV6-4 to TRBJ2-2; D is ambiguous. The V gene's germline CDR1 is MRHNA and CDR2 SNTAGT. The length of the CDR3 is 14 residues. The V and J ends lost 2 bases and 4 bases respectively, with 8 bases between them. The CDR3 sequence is CASSDGSFTGELFF. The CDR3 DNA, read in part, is TGTGCCAGCAGTGACGGTAGTTTCACCGGGGAG.

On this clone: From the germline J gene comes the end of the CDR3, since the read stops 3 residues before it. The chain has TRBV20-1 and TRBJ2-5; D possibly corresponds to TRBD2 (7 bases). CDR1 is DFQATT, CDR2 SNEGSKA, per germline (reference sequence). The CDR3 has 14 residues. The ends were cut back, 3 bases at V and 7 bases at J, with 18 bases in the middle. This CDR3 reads CSARHRVGGMTQYF. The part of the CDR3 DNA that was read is TGCAGTGCTAGGCACAGGGTGGGAGGGATGACC.